This T cell receptor (beta chain) was identified during a study of tumor and adjacent non-tumor tissue in lung cancer. This clonotype was recorded at least ten times. Its specificity is not known. Whole-study findings and limits: Tumor TCR diversity, when higher, was linked to shorter survival.

The library came from three nested PCR rounds adapted from ARM-PCR protocols. TCRdb passed the multiplex PCR reads through MiXCR, listing each CDR3 protein once. Of around 140,000 distinct CDR3 sequences in the sample, approximately 66% are singletons; the top ten hold about 20%. RNA was extracted from bulk tissue without any cell sorting. The CDR3 is 15 amino acids. Germline CDR1 SQVTM, CDR2 ANQGSEA. V gave up 4 bases and J gave up 2 bases; unmatched junction bases: 5. The sample comprised lung tumor tissue. The chain couples TRBV29-1 to TRBJ2-3, with TRBD2 matching 11 bases. The sequence was collected from a man between 60 and 75 years old with small cell lung cancer. The DNA for the CDR3 is TGCAGCGTTGGAGGACTAGCGGGCTACACAGATACGCAGTATTTT. Residues: CSVGGLAGYTDTQYF.